The 10 T cell receptor beta chains presented below share a single source sample, sequenced in a study of blood T cells in healthy people across ages. Then a second PCR, running roughly 7 to 11 cycles, was carried out with a sample-barcoded 5' primer and a J-beta primer mix. MiXCR, applied by TCRdb to the 5' RACE reads, yields one record per CDR3 protein. The table records hundreds of thousands of distinct CDR3 sequences, under 30% of them present only once. Material: blood. The receptors stem from a woman aged 80 or over in good health.

The V gene is TRBV25-1, the J gene TRBJ1-1, with D unclear. CDR1 and CDR2 (germline): MGHDK, SYGVNS. This CDR3 has 14 residues. The ends were cut back, 3 bases at V and 4 bases at J, with 12 bases in the middle. The CDR3: CASSDSHGGTEAFF. CDR3 bases: TGTGCCAGCAGTGACAGCCACGGAGGCACTGAAGCTTTCTTT.

The V and J genes are TRBV5-1 and TRBJ2-3; D gene unclear. Per the germline V gene, CDR1 is SGHRS and CDR2 is YFSETQ. The CDR3 length is 11 residues. V lost 7 bases to trimming and J lost 9 bases, with 12 bases between them. The DNA of the CDR3 is TGCGCCAGCCATGACGCATCCACGCAGTATTTT. The encoded protein is CASHDASTQYF. Based on the CDR3 plus reference TRBV5-1 and TRBJ2-3, the full variable domain is KAGVTQTPRYLIKTRGQQVTLSCSPISGHRSVSWYQQTPGQGLQFLFEYFSETQRNKGNFPGRFSGRQFSNSRSEMNVSTLELGDSALYLCASHDASTQYFGPGTRLTVL.

This clonotype showed up many times. The chain employs TRBV29-1 and TRBJ2-5; 10 bases align to TRBD1. Germline-derived CDR1 and CDR2 are SQVTM and ANQGSEA. The CDR3 contains 14 residues. Trimming took 5 bases from V and 4 from J; bases not matched to a gene: 7. The CDR3 nucleotides are TGCAGCGTTTCGGAGACAGGGGGCAGAGAGACCCAGTACTTC. This codes for CSVSETGGRETQYF.

V usage is TRBV5-1 and J usage is TRBJ1-1; 7 bases fit TRBD1. The CDR3 has 15 amino acids. Germline CDR1 is SGHRS and CDR2 is YFSETQ. The ends lost 5 bases at V and 0 bases at J; junction bases unmatched: 7. Written as DNA, the CDR3 is TGCGCCAGCAGGTTACAGGGGCCTATGAACACTGAAGCTTTCTTT. Its protein is CASRLQGPMNTEAFF.

This clonotype appeared many times. The chain combines TRBV5-1 with TRBJ2-5, with 10 bases aligning to TRBD2. Trimming took 1 base from V and 4 from J; bases not matched to a gene: 4. This CDR3 region has 15 residues. CDR1 is SGHRS, CDR2 YFSETQ, per germline. The CDR3 loop is CASSLQAGGAETQYF. The CDR3 nucleotides read TGCGCCAGCAGCTTGCAAGCGGGGGGGGCAGAGACCCAGTACTTC. The whole variable domain, remainder taken from reference TRBV5-1 and TRBJ2-5, is KAGVTQTPRYLIKTRGQQVTLSCSPISGHRSVSWYQQTPGQGLQFLFEYFSETQRNKGNFPGRFSGRQFSNSRSEMNVSTLELGDSALYLCASSLQAGGAETQYFGPGTRLLVL.

The chain recombines TRBV7-9 with TRBJ1-2; D perhaps matches TRBD1 (6 bases). V was shortened by 3 bases and J by 5 bases, with 10 bases between the two germline ends. CDR1 is SEHNR and CDR2 is FQNEAQ in the germline V gene (reference sequence). CDR3 length equals 13 residues. The CDR3 reads CASSFGQSYGYTF. Here the CDR3 DNA reads TGTGCCAGCAGCTTTGGACAGTCGTATGGCTACACCTTC.

At least ten counts were recorded for this clonotype. The chain joins TRBV4-1 to TRBJ2-1; the D gene could be TRBD1 or TRBD2 (5 bases each). Germline loops: CDR1 MGHRA, CDR2 YSYEKL. V dropped 5 bases and J dropped 3 bases, with 11 bases sitting between them. The CDR3 has 14 amino acids. Written as DNA, the CDR3 is TGCGCCAGCAGCGAAACGGGGCTCTACAATGAGCAGTTCTTC. Its protein product is CASSETGLYNEQFF.

This clonotype was seen at least ten times. The rearrangement joins TRBV4-2 to TRBJ1-6; unclear D gene. Germline V gives CDR1 LGHNA, CDR2 YNFKEQ. This CDR3 is 18 amino acids long. Trimming shortened V by 0 bases and J by 2 bases, and 14 bases separated the two germline ends. The CDR3 nucleotides read TGTGCCAGCAGCCAAGATAAAGGCTCACGGGCCTATAATTCACCCCTCCACTTT. Protein product: CASSQDKGSRAYNSPLHF.

This clonotype occurred once. The rearrangement uses TRBV11-2 and TRBJ2-4; TRBD2 matches 14 bases. The J call is in doubt because the DNA end fits TRBJ2-7 better. This CDR3 region has 15 residues. Germline V gene data show CDR1 as SGHAT and CDR2 as FQNNGV. Written as DNA, the CDR3 is TGTGCCAGCAGCCGAGGGACTAGCGGGGGTTACGAGCAGTACTTC. It specifies CASSRGTSGGYEQYF.

Of note for this clonotype: A read error may account for a junction end that differs from germline. This chain joins TRBV6-4 and TRBJ1-5, with no clear D. CDR1 and CDR2 from the germline V gene are MRHNA and SNTAGT. The CDR3 totals 13 residues. The CDR3 nucleotides are TGTGCCGGCAGTGTCGGGGTTAATCAGCCCCAGCATTTT. This codes for CAGSVGVNQPQHF.